This note documents a single T cell receptor (beta chain) sequence. Antigen unknown. The data stem from a study of T cell responses to AZD1222 COVID-19 vaccine. Study at large: Analyses pooled second doses at about 4 or about 12 weeks.

V was trimmed by 5 bases and J by 1 base, leaving 8 bases between them. The CDR3 loop spans 13 amino acids. Per germline, CDR1 SNHLY and CDR2 FYNNEI. Generated by immunoSEQ multiplex PCR, the TCRdb table keeps only in-frame clones and is missing some. The profile shows approximately 100,000 clones, about 92% of them singletons. Notes on the study in general: Most donors were white British, females outnumbered males, and clonal diversity was possibly underestimated.

The chain uses TRBV2 and TRBJ2-5; D call uncertain. This TCR was recovered from an adult in good health. The sample consisted of peripheral blood, taken on day 0 of AZD1222 vaccination. CDR3 residues: CASSSHGQETQYF. The CDR3 nucleotides read TGTGCCAGCAGTTCCCACGGCCAAGAGACCCAGTACTTC.